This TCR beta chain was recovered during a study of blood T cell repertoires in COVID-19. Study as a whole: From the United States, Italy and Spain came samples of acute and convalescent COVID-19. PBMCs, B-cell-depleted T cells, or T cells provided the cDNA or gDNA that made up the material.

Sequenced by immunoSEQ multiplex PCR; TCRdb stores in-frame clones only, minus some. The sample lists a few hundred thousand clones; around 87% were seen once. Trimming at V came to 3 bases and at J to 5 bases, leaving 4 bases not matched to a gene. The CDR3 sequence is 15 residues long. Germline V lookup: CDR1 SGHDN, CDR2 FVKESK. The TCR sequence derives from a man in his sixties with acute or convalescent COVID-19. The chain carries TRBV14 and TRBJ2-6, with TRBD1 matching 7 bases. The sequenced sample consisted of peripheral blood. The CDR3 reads CASSHSGGWANVLTF. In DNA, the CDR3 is TGTGCCAGCAGCCACTCAGGGGGTTGGGCCAACGTCCTGACTTTC.